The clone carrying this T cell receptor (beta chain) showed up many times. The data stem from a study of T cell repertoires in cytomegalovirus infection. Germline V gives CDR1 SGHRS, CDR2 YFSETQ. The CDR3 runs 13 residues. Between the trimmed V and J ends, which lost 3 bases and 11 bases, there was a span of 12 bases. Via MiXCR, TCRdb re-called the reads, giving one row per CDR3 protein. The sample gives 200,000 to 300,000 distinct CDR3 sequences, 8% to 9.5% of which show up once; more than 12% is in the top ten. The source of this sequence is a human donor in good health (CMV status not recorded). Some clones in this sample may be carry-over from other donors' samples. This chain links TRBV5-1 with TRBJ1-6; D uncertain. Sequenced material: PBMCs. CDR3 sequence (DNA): TGCGCCAGCAGCTCTATGTTTGGGACACCCCTCCACTTT. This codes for CASSSMFGTPLHF.